This T cell receptor (beta chain) derives from a study of blood T cell repertoires in COVID-19. Per the study methods: Scientists estimated how many nucleated cells there were by amplifying reference gene primers. Measured with immunoSEQ multiplex PCR; TCRdb has only the in-frame clones, and not every one. V and J calls plus clone size are reproduced from that table; the DNA served to infer D and trimming. The table records around 290,000 clones, more than 75% of them present only once. V lost 6 bases and J lost 2, with 17 bases in between. The germline CDR1 and CDR2 sequences are MNHEY and SVGEGT. This CDR3 has 16 residues. The participants were between about 18 and 90 years old and came from roughly 24 US areas.

This rearrangement joins TRBV6-2 or TRBV6-3 to TRBJ1-5; D is possibly TRBD1 (5 bases). This clonotype was obtained from a woman aged 55 to 70 in a cohort exposed to, infected with or recovered from COVID-19 (not recorded which). The sample was PBMCs or T cells enriched from blood (not recorded which). The CDR3 spells CASSQTRGSGNQPQHF. The CDR3 DNA follows: TGTGCCAGCAGCCAGACTAGGGGTTCTGGCAATCAGCCCCAGCATTTT.